What follows are 10 T cell receptor beta chains derived from one specimen sequenced in a study of lymphopenia after photon versus proton radiotherapy. Assay: immunoSEQ multiplex PCR; the TCRdb copy retains only in-frame clones and omits some. Of 70,000 or so clones in the sample, roughly 93% are singletons; the top ten hold about 3.1%. Sequenced here: peripheral blood, sampled from a patient treated with photon-based radiotherapy. Receptors were obtained from a woman in her sixties or seventies with pancreatic cancer.

J is TRBJ1-4 and V is TRBV2, with D hard to call. The CDR3 is 15 residues long. Germline V gene data show CDR1 as SNHLY and CDR2 as FYNNEI. The V end was cut by 7 bases, the J end by 0 bases, with 12 bases between. The DNA for the CDR3 is TGTGCCAGCAAGGTCAGCGTTGCAACTAATGAAAAACTGTTTTTT. Protein sequence: CASKVSVATNEKLFF.

V usage is TRBV27 and J usage is TRBJ2-3; D not certain. The CDR3 is 15 amino acids. Germline CDR1 and CDR2: MNHEY and SMNVEV (reference sequence). Deletions cut 0 bases from V and 2 bases from J, with 9 bases between. CDR3 nucleotide sequence: TGTGCCAGCAGTTTATCGATAGTGCCCACAGATACGCAGTATTTT. It encodes CASSLSIVPTDTQYF.

This chain joins TRBV10-3 and TRBJ2-7, with D hard to call. The length of the CDR3 is 11 residues. V was trimmed by 2 bases and J by 4 bases, leaving 3 bases between them. CDR1 and CDR2 (germline): ENHRY, SYGVKD. CDR3 sequence: CAISEGYEQYF. CDR3 coding DNA: TGTGCCATCAGTGAGGGGTACGAGCAGTACTTC.

CDR3 in amino acids: CASSSGLAGYTDTQYF. In nucleotides, the CDR3 is TGTGCCAGCAGCTCTGGACTAGCGGGCTACACAGATACGCAGTATTTT. The V gene is TRBV5-4, the J gene TRBJ2-3; 11 bases align to TRBD2. Germline CDR1 is SGHNT and CDR2 is YYREEE (reference sequence). CDR3 length equals 16 residues. V lost 3 bases and J lost 2; bases outside the gene matches: 5.

V usage is TRBV4-3 and J usage is TRBJ2-1, with D possibly being TRBD2 (6 bases). The CDR3 spans 19 residues. From germline, CDR1 is LGHNA and CDR2 YSLEER. V lost 0 bases and J 5 bases, leaving 23 bases between the germline ends. The CDR3 coding sequence is TGCGCCAGCAGCCAAGACCGGGCCCCATTGGAGGGAGGTCACAATGAGCAGTTCTTC. Translating gives CASSQDRAPLEGGHNEQFF.

The chain has TRBV11-1 and TRBJ2-5; maybe TRBD2 (5 bases). This CDR3 is 14 amino acids long. V was clipped by 1 base and J by 3 bases, with 9 bases between them. From germline, CDR1 is SGHAT and CDR2 FQDESV (reference sequence). The DNA for the CDR3 is TGTGCCAGCAGCTTAGAGGTGGGAGAAGAGACCCAGTACTTC. This translates into CASSLEVGEETQYF.

The genes are TRBV19 and TRBJ2-1; 7 bases are a match to TRBD2. The J segment lost 9 bases and the V segment lost 5 bases, leaving 10 bases of the junction unmatched. CDR1 and CDR2 from the germline V gene are LNHDA and SQIVND (reference sequence). The CDR3 has 14 amino acids. The CDR3 loop reads CASSLLAGVGEQFF. As DNA, the CDR3 is TGTGCCAGTAGTCTACTTGCGGGAGTTGGTGAGCAGTTCTTC.

As concerns this clone: Within the sample, other DNA sequences also encode this same CDR3. The genes are TRBV9 and TRBJ2-2; 7 bases line up with TRBD1. From germline, CDR1 is SGDLS and CDR2 YYNGEE. The CDR3 extends over 15 amino acids. The J segment lost 1 base and the V segment lost 3 bases, leaving 3 bases of the junction unmatched. CDR3 DNA: TGTGCCAGCAGCGCAGGGACAGTGAACACCGGGGAGCTGTTTTTT. This encodes CASSAGTVNTGELFF.

In this sample, this clone is medium-sized. V and J are TRBV13 and TRBJ2-7; 7 bases line up with TRBD1. Looked up from germline, CDR1 is PRHDT and CDR2 is FYEKMQ (reference sequence). CDR3 length: 13 residues. V lost 5 bases to trimming and J lost 6 bases; unmatched junction nucleotides: 7. This CDR3 is CASSRGGSREQYF. The CDR3 DNA sequence: TGTGCCAGCAGCCGAGGGGGCTCTCGCGAGCAGTACTTC.

J is TRBJ1-1 and V is TRBV27; D is possibly TRBD1 (5 bases). The V end was cut by 5 bases, the J end by 4 bases, with 17 bases between. This CDR3 is built from 15 residues. Looked up from germline, CDR1 is MNHEY and CDR2 is SMNVEV (reference sequence). Here the CDR3 DNA reads TGTGCCAGCAGTCCCCGAGGTATCGGGGCCACTGAAGCTTTCTTT. Protein product: CASSPRGIGATEAFF.